These 9 T cell receptor beta chains originate from one sample sequenced in a study of response to subunit inactivated influenza vaccine. TCRdb passed the RT-PCR reads through MiXCR, listing each CDR3 protein once. This table has roughly 460,000 distinct CDR3 sequences, around 9.9% appearing once. The specimen was PBMCs from blood, collected 40 to 50 days after vaccination. Source of these receptors: a man aged 50-59 years who received an inactivated influenza vaccine.

This clonotype has a count of ten or more. CDR3 DNA sequence: TGTGCCAGCAGCTTAGCAGGGGTTCGAGAGACCCAGTACTTC. Amino acids: CASSLAGVRETQYF. This chain connects TRBV7-2 to TRBJ2-5, with D possibly TRBD1 on 5 matching bases. Germline loops: CDR1 SGHTA, CDR2 FQGNSA. V lost 0 bases, J lost 4 bases, and 9 bases lay in between. The CDR3 covers 14 residues.

The chain is built from TRBV7-6 and TRBJ1-1; D is uncertain. Germline V gives CDR1 SGHVS, CDR2 FNYEAQ. V shed 5 bases and J shed 5 bases, with 9 bases lying between them. This CDR3 has 12 amino acids. This chain's CDR3 is CASSAGLTEAFF. CDR3 coding DNA: TGTGCCAGCAGCGCTGGACTTACTGAAGCTTTCTTT.

In its sample, this clonotype was seen many times. The chain couples TRBV20-1 to TRBJ2-1; 14 positions agree with TRBD2. There are 16 residues in the CDR3. J gave up 2 bases and V 6 bases, and 6 bases lay outside the gene matches. Germline loops: CDR1 DFQATT, CDR2 SNEGSKA (reference sequence). CDR3 bases: TGCAGTGCCAGATGGGGACTAGCGGGAGCCTACAATGAGCAGTTCTTC. Encoded protein: CSARWGLAGAYNEQFF.

The CDR3 protein is CASSFPQPGLPLHF. The CDR3 DNA is TGTGCCAGCAGCTTTCCACAGCCCGGTTTGCCCCTCCACTTT. The chain carries TRBV5-5 and TRBJ1-6; no firm D call. The V end was cut by 2 bases, the J end by 13 bases, with 16 bases between. CDR3 length equals 14 residues. The germline V gene encodes CDR1 SGHKS and CDR2 YYEKEE (reference sequence).

J is TRBJ1-1 and V is TRBV28; D gene uncertain. Germline CDR1 and CDR2: MDHEN and SYDVKM. Trimming stripped 3 bases from V and 5 bases from J, with 13 bases between. This CDR3 contains 14 residues. CDR3 bases: TGTGCCAGCAGTTTTTTCCGGGGAGGGACTGAAGCTTTCTTT. Encoded protein: CASSFFRGGTEAFF.

This clonotype was detected many times. Here the CDR3 reads CASSFSGQPQHF. Written as DNA, the CDR3 is TGTGCCAGCAGTTTTTCCGGTCAGCCCCAGCATTTT. This chain links TRBV12-3 or TRBV12-4 with TRBJ1-5; D ambiguous. Trimming removed 3 bases from V and 6 bases from J, with 6 bases in between. The CDR3 covers 12 residues.

This clonotype was counted at least ten times. V and J are TRBV6-2 or TRBV6-3 and TRBJ1-1; weak D call: TRBD1 (5 bases). This CDR3 has 12 residues. Germline V gene data show CDR1 as MNHEY and CDR2 as SVGEGT. V lost 6 bases, J lost 5 bases, and 10 bases lay in between. The CDR3 is CASSPGQTEAFF. DNA for the CDR3: TGTGCCAGCAGCCCGGGGCAGACTGAAGCTTTCTTT.

This clonotype showed up just once. The CDR3 DNA follows: TGTGCCAGCAGTCCGGAAGGACGGGATTACCAAGAGACCCAGTACTTC. The encoded protein is CASSPEGRDYQETQYF. The gene calls are TRBV28 and TRBJ2-5; the D gene is possibly TRBD2 (5 bases). CDR1 and CDR2 (germline): MDHEN, SYDVKM. V was shortened by 5 bases and J by 0 bases, with 16 bases between the two germline ends. The CDR3 loop spans 16 amino acids.

This clonotype has just a few counts. The chain couples TRBV24-1 to TRBJ1-2; no definite D call. Germline V gives CDR1 KGHDR, CDR2 SFDVKD. The germline V and J ends were trimmed by 8 bases and 8 bases, with 8 bases remaining between them. The CDR3 is 10 amino acids. Written as DNA, the CDR3 is TGTGCCACCATTGTGAGCGGCTACACCTTC. As protein: CATIVSGYTF.